The sequence of this T cell receptor beta chain was determined in a study of regulatory T cells in long-lasting Graves disease. Study-wide findings and caveats: Favored gene segments in persistent disease were TRBV28, TRBJ1-2 and TRBJ2-5. The analysis examined peripheral blood only and excluded thyroid tissue.

The CDR3 sequence is 10 residues long. Germline values: CDR1 DFQATT, CDR2 SNEGSKA (reference sequence). V shed 6 bases and J shed 4 bases, with 7 bases lying between them. Time point: persistent/refractory GD, antithyroid drugs over 5 years with positive TRAb. The TCR library was made from RNA that had been extracted from PBMCs in TRIzol. Graves' disease diagnosis was established per American Thyroid Association guidelines. Construction of the TCR beta libraries employed iRepertoire HTBI primers in conjunction with Arm-PCR of CDR3 regions. MiXCR, applied by TCRdb to the multiplex PCR reads, yields one record per CDR3 protein. The sample holds hundreds of thousands of distinct CDR3 sequences, less than 20% seen once. In this sample, this clonotype turned up many times. The antigen remains unidentified.

The chain employs TRBV20-1 and TRBJ2-7; no clear D gene. The source of this sequence is a female donor with Graves disease. This sample comprised peripheral blood mononuclear cells (PBMCs), obtained when the disease was refractory, from a patient treated with antithyroid drugs. In DNA form, the CDR3 reads TGCAGTGCCCGCGTTTACGAGCAGTACTTC. Protein sequence: CSARVYEQYF.